A selection of T cell receptor beta chains follows, all from one sample in a study of cytomegalovirus exposure and HLA in healthy donors. Clones were read by immunoSEQ multiplex PCR, and TCRdb kept only the in-frame ones, dropping some. The data show 90,000 to 150,000 clones, with about 91% seen just once and around 2% held by the top ten. The sequenced sample consisted of PBMCs. Receptors were obtained from a man between 18 and 29 years old in good health and CMV-seronegative. Both conserved end residues are part of each CDR3. The D gene is left open where the match is weak. Clone size, where shown, is once, few, many, or a class for clones that have expanded.

TRBJ1-4	TRBD1	TRBV6-1	.	TGTGCCAGCAGTGATACCGGACAGGGATTTGAAAAACTGTTTTTT	CASSDTGQGFEKLFF
TRBJ2-3	TRBD1	TRBV7-9	.	TGTGCCAGCAGCCTCTGGGACAGTGGGGCCACAGATACGCAGTATTTT	CASSLWDSGATDTQYF
TRBJ1-6	.	TRBV6-1	once	TGTGCCAGCAGTGAGGGGAGATCACTCCACTTT	CASSEGRSLHF
TRBJ2-7	TRBD1	TRBV7-2	.	TGTGCCAGCAGCACAGCCGGGACAGGCTACGAGCAGTACTTC	CASSTAGTGYEQYF
TRBJ2-2	TRBD2	TRBV7-2	.	TGTGCCAGCAGCTCCCCGGGACTAGCCGACACCGGGGAGCTGTTTTTT	CASSSPGLADTGELFF
TRBJ2-7	.	TRBV4-1	.	TGCGCCAGCAGCCAAGGGGGAGGACAGGAACCGTACGAGCAGTACTTC	CASSQGGGQEPYEQYF
TRBJ1-6	.	TRBV7-2	.	TGTGCCAGCAGCTTAGAAGGACAGTTGAATTCACCCCTCCACTTT	CASSLEGQLNSPLHF
TRBJ2-7	.	TRBV2	.	TGTGCCAGCAGCCGACAGGCCGAATCCTACGAGCAGTACTTC	CASSRQAESYEQYF
TRBJ1-2	TRBD1	TRBV25-1	once	TGTGCCAGCAGTGCACCAGGACAGGGGATGAGAGGCTACACCTTC	CASSAPGQGMRGYTF
TRBJ1-6	.	TRBV30	.	TGTGCCTGGAATGCAGGGGATAATTCACCCCTCCACTTT	CAWNAGDNSPLHF
TRBJ2-1	TRBD2	TRBV5-1	.	TGCGCCAGCACCTTGGGGGGACTAGCGGTGAACAATGAGCAGTTCTTC	CASTLGGLAVNNEQFF
TRBJ2-3	TRBD2	TRBV7-2	.	TGTGCCAGCAGCTTAATAGCGGGAGGTAGCACAGATACGCAGTATTTT	CASSLIAGGSTDTQYF
TRBJ1-1	.	TRBV30	.	TGTGCCTGGAGTGTGGGAGGGTCCCGCACTGAAGCTTTCTTT	CAWSVGGSRTEAFF
TRBJ2-7	TRBD2	TRBV11-3	.	TGTGCCAGCAGCTTACGGACTAGCGGGAGAGGAAACGAGCAGTACTTC	CASSLRTSGRGNEQYF
TRBJ2-1	.	TRBV5-1	once	TGCGCCAGCAGCTTAAGAGCGGCCTCCTACAATGAGCAGTTCTTC	CASSLRAASYNEQFF
TRBJ2-3	TRBD2	TRBV4-3	.	TGCGCCAGCAGCCAAAATAGCGGGGCCAACACGGATACGCAGTATTTT	CASSQNSGANTDTQYF
TRBJ1-5	.	TRBV7-2	.	TGTGCCAGCAGCTCCCTAACCAATGTCCATAGCAATCAGCCCCAGCATTTT	CASSSLTNVHSNQPQHF
TRBJ2-7	.	TRBV25-1	.	TGTGCCAGCAGTGACCAGGGGGGCTACGAGCAGTACTTC	CASSDQGGYEQYF
TRBJ2-2	TRBD1	TRBV6-5	.	TGTGCCAGCAGTCGAAGACAGGGCAGCGGGGAGCTGTTTTTT	CASSRRQGSGELFF
TRBJ1-6	.	TRBV5-6	.	TGTGCCAGCAGCTTGGGATTAGCTTCACCCCTCCACTTT	CASSLGLASPLHF
TRBJ1-4	.	TRBV5-4	.	TGTGCCAGCAGCTTGGCTTTCCGCCGGGGAGATGAAAAACTGTTTTTT	CASSLAFRRGDEKLFF
TRBJ2-7	TRBD1	TRBV5-1	.	TGCGCCAGCAGCTTGGATTTGGTTGGGACAGGGACCTACGAGCAGTACTTC	CASSLDLVGTGTYEQYF
TRBJ2-7	TRBD1	TRBV6-1	.	TGTGCCAGCAGTGAAGAAGGGACAGTTCCCTACGAGCAGTACTTC	CASSEEGTVPYEQYF
TRBJ2-3	.	TRBV6-5	.	TGTGCCAGCAGTCAGGATAGCACAGATACGCAGTATTTT	CASSQDSTDTQYF
TRBJ1-2	.	TRBV6-5	.	TGTGCCAGCAGTAGAGCAGCCCCGGAGGGAGGCTACACCTTC	CASSRAAPEGGYTF
TRBJ2-3	TRBD2	TRBV7-2	.	TGTGCCAGCAGCTCCTATACTAGCGGGATATCGGATACGCAGTATTTT	CASSSYTSGISDTQYF
TRBJ2-5	TRBD2	TRBV28	.	TGTGCCAGCAGTCTCAGGACTAGCGGGATAGAGACCCAGTACTTC	CASSLRTSGIETQYF
TRBJ1-4	TRBD1	TRBV5-6	.	TGTGCCAGCAGCACAACCGGGACAGGTGGCGGAAAACTGTTTTTT	CASSTTGTGGGKLFF
TRBJ1-5	.	TRBV27	few	TGTGCCAGCAGTCCAGCCTTGCCAGGGCCCCAGCATTTT	CASSPALPGPQHF
TRBJ1-4	.	TRBV6-5	.	TGTGCCAGCAGTTATGACACTGCAACTAATGAAAAACTGTTTTTT	CASSYDTATNEKLFF
TRBJ2-3	.	TRBV9	.	TGTGCCAGCAGCGTCGAAAAGGGGGATACGCAGTATTTT	CASSVEKGDTQYF
TRBJ2-7	TRBD2	TRBV6-1	.	TGTGCCAGCAGTCCGGGACTAGTATTCGAGCAGTACTTC	CASSPGLVFEQYF
TRBJ1-3	.	TRBV11-3	.	TGTGCCAGCAGCTTAAACACCTTCTCTGGAAACACCATATATTTT	CASSLNTFSGNTIYF
TRBJ1-6	.	TRBV4-3	.	TGCGCCAGCAGCCAAGTTCTAAATTCACCCCTCCACTTT	CASSQVLNSPLHF
TRBJ2-1	.	TRBV7-2	once	TGTGCCAGCAGCTTAAGGGTGGGACAACTCGGTGAGCAGTTCTTC	CASSLRVGQLGEQFF
TRBJ1-2	.	TRBV7-2	.	TGTGCCAGCAGCTGGAGGGGTGGCAGCCAAACACCGGGCTACACCTTC	CASSWRGGSQTPGYTF
TRBJ2-7	.	TRBV30	.	TGTGCCTGGAGTACCGGGTCTTCCTACGAGCAGTACTTC	CAWSTGSSYEQYF
TRBJ2-5	TRBD1	TRBV5-4	.	TGTGCCAGCAGCCACGGGACAGACCAAGAGACCCAGTACTTC	CASSHGTDQETQYF
TRBJ2-3	.	TRBV6-5	.	TGTGCCAGCAGCTTGCTAGCGTACCGAGATACGCAGTATTTT	CASSLLAYRDTQYF
TRBJ2-2	.	TRBV7-9	.	TGTGCCAGCAGCATGAATCAGAGAAGCGGGAACACCGGGGAGCTGTTTTTT	CASSMNQRSGNTGELFF
TRBJ1-4	.	TRBV4-3	once	TGCGCCAGCAGCCAACGGACGGGGGAACTTAATGAAAAACTGTTTTTT	CASSQRTGELNEKLFF